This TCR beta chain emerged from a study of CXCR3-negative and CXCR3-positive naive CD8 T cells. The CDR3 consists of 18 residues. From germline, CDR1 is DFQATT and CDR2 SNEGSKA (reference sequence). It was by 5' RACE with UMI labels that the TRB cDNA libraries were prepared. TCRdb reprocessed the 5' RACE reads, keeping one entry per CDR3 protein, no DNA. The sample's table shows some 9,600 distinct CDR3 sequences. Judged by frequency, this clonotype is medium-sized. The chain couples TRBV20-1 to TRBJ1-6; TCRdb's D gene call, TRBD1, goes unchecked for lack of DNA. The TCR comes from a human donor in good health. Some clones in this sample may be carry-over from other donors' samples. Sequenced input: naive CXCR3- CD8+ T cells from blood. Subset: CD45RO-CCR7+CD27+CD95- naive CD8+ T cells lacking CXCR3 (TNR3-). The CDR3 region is CSASSGVRYSSYNSPLHF.